This T cell receptor (beta chain) was sequenced in a study of radiotherapy plus CTLA-4 blockade in lung cancer. Whole-study results and caveats: Among blood TCR repertoires after radiotherapy plus ipilimumab, tumor-derived clones expanded.

The assay was immunoSEQ multiplex PCR, and TCRdb's table has in-frame clones only and misses some. This sample yields some 71,000 clones, of which approximately 79% are seen a single time; around a sixth belongs to the top ten. The length of the CDR3 is 14 residues. The germline V gene has CDR1 MDHEN and CDR2 SYDVKM. The V and J ends lost 4 bases and 6 bases, in that order; junction bases with no gene match: 5. Points on this clone: The antigen remains unidentified.

Here the sequenced sample was peripheral blood, taken from a patient treated with radiotherapy plus ipilimumab. The rearrangement uses TRBV28 and TRBJ1-3; 8 nucleotides agree with TRBD1. The receptor's source is a human donor with non-small cell lung cancer whose response to radiotherapy plus ipilimumab could not be evaluated. Some clones in this sample may be carry-over from other donors' samples. The CDR3 reads CASSSQTGVNTIYF. CDR3 DNA: TGTGCCAGCAGTTCCCAGACAGGGGTAAACACCATATATTTT.